This TCR beta chain was identified during a study of T-cell reconstitution after alpha-beta-depleted transplantation in children. Preparation of the TCRbeta library used unique molecular identifiers. TCRdb reprocessed the PCR reads with MiXCR, giving one entry per CDR3 protein. The data show some 500,000 distinct CDR3 sequences, around a third seen once. The V and J ends lost 3 bases and 1 base respectively, with 11 bases between them. Germline CDR1 SGHTA, CDR2 FQGNSA. CDR3 length: 15 residues. The table lists this clonotype with a few counts. The rearrangement links TRBV7-2 to TRBJ2-3; tentatively, D is TRBD1 or TRBD2 (5 bases each). The receptor comes from a human donor who donated a stem cell graft to a child with aplastic anemia. This sample comprised PBMCs from the stem cell graft donor, obtained from the stem cell graft. The CDR3 protein is CASSFSGTRTDTQYF. DNA of the CDR3: TGTGCCAGCAGCTTTTCCGGGACCCGCACAGATACGCAGTATTTT.